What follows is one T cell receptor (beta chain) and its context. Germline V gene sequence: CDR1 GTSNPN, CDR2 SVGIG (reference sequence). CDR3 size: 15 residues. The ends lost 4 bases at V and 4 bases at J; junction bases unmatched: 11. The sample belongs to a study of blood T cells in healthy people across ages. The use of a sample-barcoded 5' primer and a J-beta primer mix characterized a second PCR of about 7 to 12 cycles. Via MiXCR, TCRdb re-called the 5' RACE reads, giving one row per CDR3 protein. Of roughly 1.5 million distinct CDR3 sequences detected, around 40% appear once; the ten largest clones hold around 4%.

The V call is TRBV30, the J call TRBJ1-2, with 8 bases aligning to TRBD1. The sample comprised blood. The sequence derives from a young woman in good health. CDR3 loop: CAWTPFEGQVYGYTF. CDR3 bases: TGTGCCTGGACCCCCTTCGAGGGACAGGTCTATGGCTACACCTTC.